One sample yielded the 27 T cell receptor beta chains listed below, sequenced in a study of identical twins. TCRdb reanalysed the 5' RACE reads using MiXCR and keeps one entry per CDR3 protein. This table holds approximately 1.8 million distinct CDR3 sequences, less than 40% found once. The sequencing input was cord blood. These receptors originate from a newborn girl in good health.

This chain connects TRBV20-1 to TRBJ2-5; TRBD2 matches 13 bases. Unmatched junction bases numbered 12, after V lost 3 bases and J lost 11 bases. The CDR3 runs to 15 residues. Looked up from germline, CDR1 is DFQATT and CDR2 is SNEGSKA (reference sequence). The CDR3 DNA follows: TGCAGTGCTAGCCTAGGACTAGCGGGAGTCAATGAGCAGTACTTC. Its protein product is CSASLGLAGVNEQYF.

This clonotype was found many times. The chain uses TRBV10-3 and TRBJ2-5; D remains unclear. CDR3 length: 14 amino acids. Looked up from germline, CDR1 is ENHRY and CDR2 is SYGVKD. V lost 3 bases and J 1 base, leaving 9 bases between the germline ends. CDR3: CAISDSGSQETQYF. For the CDR3, the DNA is TGTGCCATCAGTGATTCAGGTTCCCAAGAGACCCAGTACTTC.

V and J are TRBV5-1 and TRBJ2-7, with D maybe TRBD1 (6 bases). Trimming took off 0 bases at V and 5 bases at J, with 18 bases between the two ends. Germline V lookup: CDR1 SGHRS, CDR2 YFSETQ. The CDR3 is 16 residues long. The CDR3 DNA reads as TGCGCCAGCAGCTTGGGACCAGGGGACGGAGTACACGAGCAGTACTTC. Encoded protein: CASSLGPGDGVHEQYF.

V and J are TRBV11-2 and TRBJ2-1, with a tentative D call TRBD2 (6 bases). The germline gives CDR1 SGHAT, CDR2 FQNNGV. This CDR3 has 14 amino acids. V lost 5 bases, J lost 5 bases, and 13 bases lay in between. The CDR3 sequence: CASSLGTHNNEQFF. CDR3 coding DNA: TGTGCCAGCAGCCTAGGGACTCACAACAATGAGCAGTTCTTC.

This rearrangement joins TRBV7-2 to TRBJ2-1; TRBD1 matches 9 bases. V dropped 5 bases and J dropped 4; count of bases not matched to a gene: 6. Per germline, CDR1 SGHTA and CDR2 FQGNSA. The CDR3 consists of 15 residues. In nucleotides, the CDR3 is TGTGCCAGCAGCCCTAGGACAGGGGAGTACAATGAGCAGTTCTTC. Translating gives CASSPRTGEYNEQFF.

Written as DNA, the CDR3 is TGTGCCAGCAGCCGAACCGGGACAGGGTACGGAGAGCAGTACTTC. Translating gives CASSRTGTGYGEQYF. The chain carries TRBV9 and TRBJ2-7, with 9 positions matching TRBD1. Trimming cost V 4 bases and J 7 bases; bases outside gene matches: 12. Germline CDR1 is SGDLS and CDR2 is YYNGEE. The CDR3 covers 15 residues.

This clonotype was seen a few times. This chain connects TRBV9 to TRBJ2-3; TRBD2 agrees at 10 bases. This CDR3 spans 16 amino acids. The germline V gene encodes CDR1 SGDLS and CDR2 YYNGEE. Trimming removed 3 bases from V and 2 bases from J; junction bases left unmatched: 6. CDR3 loop: CASSGKSGGDTDTQYF. CDR3 coding DNA: TGTGCCAGCAGCGGAAAGAGCGGGGGGGACACAGATACGCAGTATTTT.

The gene calls are TRBV21-1 and TRBJ2-1; TRBD2 was called by the table and not checked on the DNA. TRBV21-1 has pseudogene status. CDR3 length: 20 residues. CDR3 nucleotides: TGTGCCAGCAGCAAAGTTCTAGCGGGGGGCACGCACCGCTCCTACAATGAGCAGTTCTTC. Its translation: CASSKVLAGGTHRSYNEQFF.

In its sample, this clonotype was seen a few times. The chain employs TRBV2 and TRBJ2-3; D unclear. Looked up from germline, CDR1 is SNHLY and CDR2 is FYNNEI. The CDR3 is made up of 15 amino acids. Between the trimmed V and J ends, which lost 3 bases and 1 base, there was a span of 11 bases. The CDR3, as DNA: TGTGCCAGCAGTGACCCCGGAGCCGGCACAGATACGCAGTATTTT. It is translated as CASSDPGAGTDTQYF.

The V call is TRBV20-1, the J call TRBJ1-6, with D hard to call. Per germline, CDR1 DFQATT and CDR2 SNEGSKA (reference sequence). The CDR3 is made up of 18 amino acids. V was clipped by 4 bases and J by 7 bases, with 26 bases between them. The CDR3 DNA follows: TGCAGTGCTATTCTACGGAACTCTGCGCTGGGAATGAATTCACCCCTCCACTTT. As protein: CSAILRNSALGMNSPLHF.

The chain uses TRBV4-2 and TRBJ1-5; the match to TRBD1 covers 8 bases. In germline, CDR1 is LGHNA, CDR2 YNFKEQ. V trimming: 3 bases; J trimming: 5 bases; junction bases outside the gene matches: 9. The CDR3 is made up of 16 amino acids. CDR3 protein: CASSHPGQGRDQPQHF. In DNA form, the CDR3 reads TGTGCCAGCAGCCACCCCGGACAGGGTCGGGATCAGCCCCAGCATTTT.

The chain carries TRBV4-2 and TRBJ2-6; no clear D gene. Trimming removed 0 bases from V and 0 bases from J, with 6 bases in between. CDR3 length: 16 residues. Germline V gene lookup returns CDR1 LGHNA and CDR2 YNFKEQ. CDR3 coding DNA: TGTGCCAGCAGCCAAGATAGGAGCTCTGGGGCCAACGTCCTGACTTTC. Amino acids: CASSQDRSSGANVLTF.

The chain has TRBV27 and TRBJ1-5; D is uncertain. Germline V gives CDR1 MNHEY, CDR2 SMNVEV (reference sequence). Trimming removed 3 bases from V and 4 bases from J, with 7 bases in between. The length of the CDR3 is 13 residues. CDR3 sequence reads: CASSFMANQPQHF. The CDR3 DNA follows: TGTGCCAGCAGTTTTATGGCAAATCAGCCCCAGCATTTT.

The V call is TRBV10-3, the J call TRBJ1-1, with a possible D match to TRBD1 (5 bases). The CDR3 spans 15 residues. CDR1 is ENHRY, CDR2 SYGVKD, per germline. Trimming left V 10 bases short and J 3 bases short, with 21 bases between. The CDR3 bases are TGTGCCAACCAAATGGGGCGCGGGGGACACACTGAAGCTTTCTTT. Translating it yields CANQMGRGGHTEAFF.

As for this clonotype: This sequence may be a read error, since a much larger clone differs from it by one base. This chain links TRBV12-3 or TRBV12-4 with TRBJ1-5; no definite D call. The CDR3 is 13 amino acids. The CDR3 bases are TGTGCCGGCAGTTTGAATCGTAATCAGCCCCAGCATTTT. Translation gives CAGSLNRNQPQHF.

This clonotype was seen more than once but under ten times. The chain is built from TRBV29-1 and TRBJ1-2; D ambiguous. Trimming took off 4 bases at V and 4 bases at J, with 10 bases between the two ends. Germline V CDR1 and CDR2: SQVTM, ANQGSEA. The CDR3 is 12 amino acids. The CDR3 spells CSVVEGIYGYTF. CDR3 DNA sequence: TGCAGCGTTGTCGAAGGGATCTATGGCTACACCTTC.

The J gene is TRBJ1-6, the V gene TRBV13, with a weak D call TRBD1 (5 bases). This CDR3 region has 13 residues. Trimming shortened V by 8 bases and J by 10 bases, and 15 bases separated the two germline ends. Germline CDR1 is PRHDT and CDR2 is FYEKMQ (reference sequence). The CDR3 sequence is CASLRVQGSPLHF. The CDR3, as DNA: TGTGCCAGCCTTAGGGTGCAGGGATCACCCCTCCACTTT.

This clonotype was picked up a small number of times. V and J are TRBV3-1 and TRBJ2-3; tentative D call: TRBD2 (6 bases). This CDR3 spans 15 amino acids. V was shortened by 1 base and J by 2 bases, with 10 bases between the two germline ends. Germline values: CDR1 LGHDT, CDR2 YNNKEL (reference sequence). The CDR3 spells CASSQGAGTTDTQYF. The CDR3 region has the DNA TGTGCCAGCAGCCAAGGAGCGGGCACCACAGATACGCAGTATTTT.

This clonotype has only a few counts. The V gene is TRBV7-2, the J gene TRBJ2-3; 10 positions match TRBD1. V gave up 5 bases and J gave up 4 bases; unmatched junction bases: 6. Germline V lookup: CDR1 SGHTA, CDR2 FQGNSA. This CDR3 has 15 amino acids. The CDR3 DNA is TGTGCCAGCAGCCTGACAGGGGGCAAGTCAGATACGCAGTATTTT. Translation: CASSLTGGKSDTQYF.

This chain links TRBV12-3 or TRBV12-4 with TRBJ1-1, with D possibly TRBD1 on 5 matching bases. The CDR3 runs to 14 residues. Trimming left V 7 bases short and J 1 base short, with 13 bases between. The DNA for the CDR3 is TGTGCCAGCACTTTCCGGGGGGAGAACACTGAAGCTTTCTTT. Translating it yields CASTFRGENTEAFF.

This clonotype has just a few counts. The chain couples TRBV20-1 to TRBJ2-5; D possibly corresponds to TRBD2 (7 bases). V was shortened by 2 bases and J by 8 bases, with 27 bases between the two germline ends. The germline gives CDR1 DFQATT, CDR2 SNEGSKA (reference sequence). This CDR3 comprises 17 residues. The CDR3 is CSARFPLGGRGSGTQYF. In DNA form, the CDR3 reads TGCAGTGCTAGATTTCCCTTGGGGGGGCGGGGCTCAGGAACCCAGTACTTC.

DNA for the CDR3: TGTGCCAGCACGCCTAGCGGGGGGGCCACAGATACGCAGTATTTT. This gives the protein CASTPSGGATDTQYF. This chain connects TRBV6-1 to TRBJ2-3; TRBD2 matches 12 bases. Germline V CDR1 and CDR2: MNHNS, SASEGT. The CDR3 sequence is 15 residues long. J was trimmed by 2 bases and V by 7 bases; bases with no gene match: 4.

V and J are TRBV6-1 and TRBJ1-1; D is possibly TRBD1 (5 bases). CDR3 length: 11 residues. V dropped 6 bases and J dropped 7 bases, with 9 bases sitting between them. The germline V gene encodes CDR1 MNHNS and CDR2 SASEGT. The CDR3 coding sequence is TGTGCCAGCAGACAGGCGGGTGAAGCTTTCTTT. Its protein product is CASRQAGEAFF.

This clonotype showed up just a few times. The genes are TRBV20-1 and TRBJ2-3, with D hard to call. V lost 5 bases, J lost 3 bases, and 9 bases lay in between. The CDR3 length is 12 residues. CDR1 DFQATT and CDR2 SNEGSKA come from the germline V gene (reference sequence). The CDR3 coding sequence is TGCAGTGCTCGGAACTGGACAGATACGCAGTATTTT. Its translation is CSARNWTDTQYF.

CDR3 amino acids: CASSVVPLAGGTDTQYF. CDR3 in DNA: TGTGCCAGCAGCGTAGTGCCTCTAGCGGGAGGCACAGATACGCAGTATTTT. V and J are TRBV9 and TRBJ2-3; 10 positions match TRBD2. The germline gives CDR1 SGDLS, CDR2 YYNGEE. V lost 0 bases and J lost 1; bases outside the gene matches: 5. The CDR3 spans 17 residues.

The chain recombines TRBV5-1 with TRBJ1-2; D gene uncertain. The V gene's germline CDR1 is SGHRS and CDR2 YFSETQ. The CDR3 sequence is 15 residues long. Trimming left V 0 bases short and J 0 bases short, with 9 bases between. The chain's CDR3 is CASSLEGPTNYGYTF. The CDR3 DNA is TGCGCCAGCAGCTTGGAAGGGCCTACTAACTATGGCTACACCTTC.

The rearrangement joins TRBV20-1 to TRBJ2-1, with 9 bases fitting TRBD2. Losses at the gene ends were 0 bases for V and 6 bases for J; bases not matched to a gene: 9. This CDR3 contains 16 residues. The germline V gene has CDR1 DFQATT and CDR2 SNEGSKA (reference sequence). DNA for the CDR3: TGCAGTGCTAGAGATTTATCGCGGGGGGGCCGCAATGAGCAGTTCTTC. This gives the protein CSARDLSRGGRNEQFF.